The sequence of this TCR beta chain was determined in a study of blood T cell repertoires in COVID-19. Across the whole study: Acute-phase and convalescent COVID-19 samples originated in the United States, Italy and Spain. Nucleic acid was either cDNA or gDNA, and it came from T cells, B-cell-depleted T cells, or PBMCs.

V dropped 1 base and J dropped 0; count of bases not matched to a gene: 1. Germline CDR1 SGHDT, CDR2 YYEEEE. The CDR3 runs 14 residues. Authors' data handling: Amplification with reference gene primers provided the estimates of nucleated cell counts. Libraries were prepared by immunoSEQ multiplex PCR; TCRdb keeps only in-frame clonotypes and omits some of them. D and trimming were read from the DNA, whereas the V and J calls and clone size are those reported in that table. The repertoire holds roughly 50,000 clones, around 84% seen once, with 13% in the top ten. The rearrangement uses TRBV5-6 and TRBJ2-7; 7 bases are shared with TRBD2. Sequencing input: peripheral blood. This receptor was taken from an elderly woman with acute or convalescent COVID-19. CDR3 in DNA: TGTGCCAGCAGCTTGAGCGGGGCCTCCTACGAGCAGTACTTC. Protein product: CASSLSGASYEQYF.